This T cell receptor (beta chain) was captured by sequencing in a study of blood T cell repertoires in COVID-19. On the study more broadly: COVID-19 samples collected from the United States, Italy and Spain covered acute and convalescent phases. T cells, B-cell-depleted T cells, or PBMCs supplied cDNA or gDNA.

This CDR3 comprises 15 residues. Germline V gene data show CDR1 as SGHNT and CDR2 as YYREEE (reference sequence). Trimming pared 0 bases from V and 7 bases from J, leaving 13 bases between. Clinical history as reported by participants underpinned cohort assignment. For recovered donors of Cohort 3, there were two negative PCRs, clearance, or symptom resolution. The table came from immunoSEQ multiplex PCR; TCRdb's copy has only in-frame clones and leaves some out. The sample has 390,000 or so clones, over 80% seen once. Sequenced: PBMCs or T cells enriched from blood (not recorded which). The V gene is TRBV5-4, the J gene TRBJ1-4; D ambiguous. This receptor was obtained from a woman between 50 and 59 years old who had recovered from COVID-19. In DNA, the CDR3 is TGTGCCAGCAGCTTGGCCGGGGTTACCAGTGAAAAACTGTTTTTT. Its translation: CASSLAGVTSEKLFF.